These 17 T cell receptor beta chains share one sample of origin, sequenced in a study of T cell responses to AZD1222 COVID-19 vaccine. Sequencing was performed with immunoSEQ multiplex PCR; in TCRdb, only in-frame clones are kept and a portion is missing. The repertoire holds 95,000 to 150,000 clones, with around 83% as singletons. The specimen was peripheral blood, collected 28 days after the second AZD1222 dose. These TCRs come from an adult who received the AZD1222 COVID-19 vaccine.

CDR3 sequence: CASTQGTEAFF. The CDR3 nucleotides are TGTGCCAGCACCCAGGGGACTGAAGCTTTCTTT. The J gene is TRBJ1-1, the V gene TRBV7-9, with D possibly being TRBD1 (6 bases). The CDR3 totals 11 residues. Trimming removed 7 bases at V and 5 bases at J, with 8 bases between. Germline CDR1 SEHNR, CDR2 FQNEAQ (reference sequence).

The chain recombines TRBV6-5 with TRBJ1-2; unclear D gene. The germline V gene encodes CDR1 MNHEY and CDR2 SVGAGI. The CDR3 sequence is 12 residues long. V was trimmed by 8 bases and J by 2 bases, leaving 9 bases between them. The CDR3 bases are TGTGCCAGCGAAGACGGGAACTATGGCTACACCTTC. Amino acids: CASEDGNYGYTF.

The chain joins TRBV11-2 to TRBJ1-1; D ambiguous. The germline gives CDR1 SGHAT, CDR2 FQNNGV. Trimming took off 6 bases at V and 6 bases at J, with 14 bases between the two ends. The CDR3 totals 13 residues. In DNA, the CDR3 is TGTGCCAGCAGAGAAGGAGGGAGCTCTGAAGCTTTCTTT. Amino acid sequence: CASREGGSSEAFF.

This chain joins TRBV29-1 and TRBJ2-1; TRBD1 is a possible D gene (6 bases). Germline V lookup: CDR1 SQVTM, CDR2 ANQGSEA. Trimming pared 4 bases from V and 5 bases from J, leaving 12 bases between. There are 13 residues in the CDR3. The CDR3 region is CSVVQGFNNEQFF. The CDR3, as DNA: TGCAGCGTTGTCCAGGGGTTTAACAATGAGCAGTTCTTC.

This clone was detected once. J is TRBJ1-1 and V is TRBV6-6, with 9 nucleotides matching TRBD1. This CDR3 region has 15 residues. Germline V lookup: CDR1 MNHNY, CDR2 SVGAGI (reference sequence). V lost 6 bases, J lost 1 base, and 6 bases stayed unmatched. CDR3 amino acids: CASSTGQGSNTEAFF. The DNA of the CDR3 is TGTGCCAGCAGCACGGGACAGGGATCGAACACTGAAGCTTTCTTT.

The chain joins TRBV10-3 to TRBJ1-1, with 12 bases fitting TRBD1. Unmatched junction bases numbered 4, after V lost 4 bases and J lost 4 bases. This CDR3 is built from 15 residues. Germline V gene data show CDR1 as ENHRY and CDR2 as SYGVKD. The DNA for the CDR3 is TGTGCCATCAGTGCTCCGGGACAGGGGGCCACTGAAGCTTTCTTT. This translates into CAISAPGQGATEAFF.

V usage is TRBV6-2 or TRBV6-3 and J usage is TRBJ2-7, with 10 bases that match TRBD1. Germline V gene lookup returns CDR1 MNHEY and CDR2 SVGEGT. J lost 7 bases, V lost 0 bases, and 6 bases had no gene match. There are 15 residues in the CDR3. Here the CDR3 DNA reads TGTGCCAGCAGTTACTCTATCCGGACAGGGGGTGAGCAGTACTTC. Encoded protein: CASSYSIRTGGEQYF.

The chain links TRBV30 to TRBJ1-4; D possibly corresponds to TRBD1 (5 bases). The V gene lost 3 bases and the J gene lost 5 bases, with 16 bases spanning the gap. Germline V lookup: CDR1 GTSNPN, CDR2 SVGIG (reference sequence). The CDR3 covers 15 residues. The DNA for the CDR3 is TGTGCCTGGAGGAACACAGGCGTCTCAAATGAAAAACTGTTTTTT. It codes for CAWRNTGVSNEKLFF.

J is TRBJ2-3 and V is TRBV29-1; no reliable D call. This CDR3 has 14 amino acids. Germline V gene lookup returns CDR1 SQVTM and CDR2 ANQGSEA. V lost 5 bases to trimming and J lost 1 base, with 13 bases between them. The CDR3 nucleotides are TGCAGCGTTAAAGGCCGACTGGGCACAGATACGCAGTATTTT. Its protein is CSVKGRLGTDTQYF.

This sequence joins TRBV4-1 and TRBJ1-4; a weak D match, TRBD1 (6 bases). Germline V gives CDR1 MGHRA, CDR2 YSYEKL. The CDR3 consists of 15 residues. V lost 2 bases to trimming and J lost 8 bases, with 15 bases between them. CDR3 coding DNA: TGCGCCAGCAGCCAATCGGGGGCGCAGCGGGAAAAACTGTTTTTT. Its protein product is CASSQSGAQREKLFF.

This chain uses TRBV7-2 with TRBJ2-3; unclear D gene. CDR1 is SGHTA, CDR2 FQGNSA, per germline. V was cut by 1 base and J by 3 bases, with 11 bases left in between. The CDR3 sequence is 15 residues long. The CDR3 reads CASSLVAQATDTQYF. DNA for the CDR3: TGTGCCAGCAGCTTAGTTGCGCAGGCGACAGATACGCAGTATTTT.

The chain recombines TRBV10-3 with TRBJ2-7; a possible D gene is TRBD1 (6 bases). Germline V gene data show CDR1 as ENHRY and CDR2 as SYGVKD. The CDR3 totals 14 residues. V lost 7 bases and J 4 bases, leaving 17 bases between the germline ends. CDR3 sequence reads: CAITAGTTAYEQYF. The CDR3 nucleotides read TGTGCCATCACCGCCGGGACAACGGCGTACGAGCAGTACTTC.

The rearrangement uses TRBV6-5 and TRBJ2-7; D ambiguous. Germline V CDR1 and CDR2: MNHEY, SVGAGI. The CDR3 is made up of 13 amino acids. Trimming took off 2 bases at V and 2 bases at J, with 7 bases between the two ends. The CDR3 DNA reads TGTGCCAGCAGTTACCGTGGAGCCTACGAGCAGTACTTC. Amino acids: CASSYRGAYEQYF.

The rearrangement links TRBV28 to TRBJ1-5, with D possibly TRBD1 on 6 matching bases. This CDR3 is built from 15 residues. The V gene lost 4 bases and the J gene lost 5 bases, with 15 bases spanning the gap. The germline gives CDR1 MDHEN, CDR2 SYDVKM. In DNA form, the CDR3 reads TGTGCCAGCAGTTCGGCACAGGGAGGAGATCAGCCCCAGCATTTT. Protein: CASSSAQGGDQPQHF.

The V and J genes are TRBV24-1 and TRBJ2-3; D gene ambiguous. Germline V gives CDR1 KGHDR, CDR2 SFDVKD. The CDR3 consists of 13 residues. V lost 2 bases and J 4 bases, leaving 6 bases between the germline ends. CDR3 in amino acids: CATSDYGADTQYF. CDR3 in DNA: TGTGCCACCAGTGATTATGGGGCAGATACGCAGTATTTT.

The chain combines TRBV3-1 (or the pseudogene TRBV3-2) with TRBJ1-2; D call uncertain. CDR1 and CDR2 from the germline V gene are LGHDT and YNNKEL (reference sequence). V lost 4 bases to trimming and J lost 6 bases, with 12 bases between them. CDR3 length equals 13 residues. The CDR3 sequence: CASSPYLLDGYTF. CDR3 DNA: TGTGCCAGCAGCCCCTACCTTCTCGATGGCTACACCTTC.

The chain joins TRBV19 to TRBJ1-2; D remains unclear. CDR1 and CDR2 from the germline V gene are LNHDA and SQIVND (reference sequence). V was trimmed by 3 bases and J by 2 bases, leaving 10 bases between them. The CDR3 consists of 14 residues. The DNA of the CDR3 is TGTGCCAGTAGTATTCAAGTGGGAAACTATGGCTACACCTTC. The encoded protein is CASSIQVGNYGYTF.